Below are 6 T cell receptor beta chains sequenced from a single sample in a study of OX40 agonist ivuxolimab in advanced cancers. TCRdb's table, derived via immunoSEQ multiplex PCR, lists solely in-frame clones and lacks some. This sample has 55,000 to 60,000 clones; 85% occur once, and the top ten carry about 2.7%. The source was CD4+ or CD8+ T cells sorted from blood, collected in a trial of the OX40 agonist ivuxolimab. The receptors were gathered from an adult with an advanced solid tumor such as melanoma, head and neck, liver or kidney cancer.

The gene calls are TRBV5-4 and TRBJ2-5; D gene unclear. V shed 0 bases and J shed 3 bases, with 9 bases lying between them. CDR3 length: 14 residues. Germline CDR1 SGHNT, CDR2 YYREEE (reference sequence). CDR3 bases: TGTGCCAGCAGCTTGGATGCCAGCAAAGAGACCCAGTACTTC. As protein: CASSLDASKETQYF.

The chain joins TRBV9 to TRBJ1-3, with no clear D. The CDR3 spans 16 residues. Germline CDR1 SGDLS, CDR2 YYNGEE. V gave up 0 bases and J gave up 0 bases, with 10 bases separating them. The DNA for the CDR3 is TGTGCCAGCAGCGTAGGGTCACAATTCTCTGGAAACACCATATATTTT. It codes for CASSVGSQFSGNTIYF. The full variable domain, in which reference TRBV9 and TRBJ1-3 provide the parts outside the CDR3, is DSGVTQTPKHLITATGQRVTLRCSPRSGDLSVYWYQQSLDQGLQFLIQYYNGEERAKGNILERFSAQQFPDLHSELNLSSLELGDSALYFCASSVGSQFSGNTIYFGEGSWLTVV.

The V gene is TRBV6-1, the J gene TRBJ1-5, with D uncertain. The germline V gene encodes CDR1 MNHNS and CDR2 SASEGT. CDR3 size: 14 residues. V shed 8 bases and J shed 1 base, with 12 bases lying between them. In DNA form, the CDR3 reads TGTGCCAGCGCGCAACTTAACAGCAATCAGCCCCAGCATTTT. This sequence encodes CASAQLNSNQPQHF.

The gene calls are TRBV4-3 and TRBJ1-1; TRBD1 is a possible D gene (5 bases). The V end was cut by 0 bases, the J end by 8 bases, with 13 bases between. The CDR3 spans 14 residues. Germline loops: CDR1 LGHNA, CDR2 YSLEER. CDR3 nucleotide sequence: TGCGCCAGCAGCCAAGATCTGGGGGTAATAGAAGCTTTCTTT. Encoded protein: CASSQDLGVIEAFF.

Here the CDR3 DNA reads TGTGCCAGTAGTATTCCGAAGGCTTACGGGACAGGGGCCTACAATGAGCAGTTCTTC. It encodes CASSIPKAYGTGAYNEQFF. The chain couples TRBV19 to TRBJ2-1, with 10 bases identical to TRBD1. V dropped 3 bases and J dropped 2; count of bases not matched to a gene: 13. This CDR3 has 19 residues. Germline loops: CDR1 LNHDA, CDR2 SQIVND (reference sequence).

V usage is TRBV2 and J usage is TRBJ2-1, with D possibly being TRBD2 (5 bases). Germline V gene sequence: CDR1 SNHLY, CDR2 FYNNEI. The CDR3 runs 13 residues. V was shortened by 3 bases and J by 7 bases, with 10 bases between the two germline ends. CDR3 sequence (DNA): TGTGCCAGCAGTGACCTCAGAGGGAATGAGCAGTTCTTC. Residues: CASSDLRGNEQFF. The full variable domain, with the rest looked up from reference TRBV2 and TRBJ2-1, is EPEVTQTPSHQVTQMGQEVILRCVPISNHLYFYWYRQILGQKVEFLVSFYNNEISEKSEIFDDQFSVERPDGSNFTLKIRSTKLEDSAMYFCASSDLRGNEQFFGPGTRLTVL.